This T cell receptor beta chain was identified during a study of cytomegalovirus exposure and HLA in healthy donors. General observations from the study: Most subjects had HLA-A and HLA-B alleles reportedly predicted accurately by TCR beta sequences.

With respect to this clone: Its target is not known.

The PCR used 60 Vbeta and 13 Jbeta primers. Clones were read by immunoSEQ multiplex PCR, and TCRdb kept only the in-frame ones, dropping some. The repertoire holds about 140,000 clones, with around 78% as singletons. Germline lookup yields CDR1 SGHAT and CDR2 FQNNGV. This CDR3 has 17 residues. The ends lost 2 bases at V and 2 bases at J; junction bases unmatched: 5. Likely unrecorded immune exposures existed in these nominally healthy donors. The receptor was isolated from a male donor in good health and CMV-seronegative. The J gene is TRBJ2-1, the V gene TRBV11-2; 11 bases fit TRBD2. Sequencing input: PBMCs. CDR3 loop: CASSLPYSGGAYNEQFF. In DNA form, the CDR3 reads TGTGCCAGCAGCTTACCCTATAGCGGGGGGGCCTACAATGAGCAGTTCTTC.